This T cell receptor (beta chain) was found in a study of blood T cells in healthy people across ages. A second PCR, run for roughly 7 to 11 cycles, used a sample-barcoded 5' primer plus a J-beta primer mix. Each cDNA molecule, via a template-switch adaptor with 12 random nucleotides, was tagged. TCRdb ran MiXCR on the 5' RACE reads and lists one entry per CDR3 protein. In the table there are some 880,000 distinct CDR3 sequences, roughly 34% of which are singletons. Notes on this clonotype: As yet, its antigen is unknown.

Study results and caveats: Possibly, changes in expanded clonotypes were confounded because donor CMV status was unknown. Comparison with aged donors showed that long-lived donors had more naive CD4+ cells and higher diversity. A roughly linear fall in TCR beta diversity per million T cells was seen with increasing age.

The sequence derives from a man younger than 35 in good health. Sequencing input: blood.

This chain's CDR3 is CASSLSPGGARDTQYF. DNA of the CDR3: TGTGCCAGCAGCTTATCTCCCGGGGGGGCCCGAGATACGCAGTATTTT. V usage is TRBV7-2 and J usage is TRBJ2-3, with TRBD2 matching 8 bases. Germline V lookup: CDR1 SGHTA, CDR2 FQGNSA. With 2 bases clipped from V and 5 bases from J, the junction kept 9 bases outside the gene matches. The CDR3 spans 16 residues. The entire variable domain, with the rest obtained from reference TRBV7-2 and TRBJ2-3, is as follows: GAGVSQSPSNKVTEKGKDVELRCDPISGHTALYWYRQSLGQGLEFLIYFQGNSAPDKSGLPSDRFSAERTGGSVSTLTIQRTQQEDSAVYLCASSLSPGGARDTQYFGPGTRLTVL.